The 22 T cell receptor beta chains listed next were all sequenced from one sample in a study of cytomegalovirus exposure and HLA in healthy donors. TCRdb's table, derived via immunoSEQ multiplex PCR, lists solely in-frame clones and lacks some. The sample shows some 170,000 clones, about 95% of them seen only once. Source material: PBMCs. The receptors stem from a woman aged 18-29 years in good health and CMV-seronegative.

This chain links TRBV4-3 with TRBJ1-4; tentative D call: TRBD1 (5 bases). The CDR3 totals 15 residues. With 4 bases removed from V and 7 bases from J, the gap between germline ends came to 16 bases. Germline V gene lookup returns CDR1 LGHNA and CDR2 YSLEER. CDR3 protein: CASSLSSVGGEKLFF. The DNA of the CDR3 is TGCGCCAGCAGCCTATCCAGCGTGGGGGGTGAAAAACTGTTTTTT.

The chain links TRBV27 to TRBJ1-1, with a tentative D call TRBD1 (6 bases). The CDR3 contains 15 residues. V shed 3 bases and J shed 5 bases, with 16 bases lying between them. The germline CDR1 and CDR2 sequences are MNHEY and SMNVEV (reference sequence). Here the CDR3 DNA reads TGTGCCAGCAGTTTTTCCCCCACAGGGAGAACTGAAGCTTTCTTT. This translates into CASSFSPTGRTEAFF.

V gene TRBV5-6 combines with J gene TRBJ2-1; no reliable D call. The germline gives CDR1 SGHDT, CDR2 YYEEEE. Between the trimmed V and J ends, which lost 4 bases and 9 bases, there was a span of 8 bases. This CDR3 is built from 11 residues. CDR3 amino acids: CASSLSGEQFF. DNA of the CDR3: TGTGCCAGCAGCCTGTCGGGTGAGCAGTTCTTC. Full variable domain (rest looked up from reference TRBV5-6 and TRBJ2-1): DAGVTQSPTHLIKTRGQQVTLRCSPKSGHDTVSWYQQALGQGPQFIFQYYEEEERQRGNFPDRFSGHQFPNYSSELNVNALLLGDSALYLCASSLSGEQFFGPGTRLTVL.

The chain uses TRBV5-8 and TRBJ1-3; D is undetermined. CDR1 and CDR2 (germline): SGHTS, YDEGEE. The CDR3 sequence is 14 residues long. V gave up 2 bases and J gave up 1 base, with 7 bases separating them. CDR3 protein: CASSFSGSGNTIYF. CDR3 nucleotides: TGTGCCAGCAGCTTTTCGGGGTCTGGAAACACCATATATTTT. The whole variable domain, remainder taken from reference TRBV5-8 and TRBJ1-3, is EAGVTQSPTHLIKTRGQQATLRCSPISGHTSVYWYQQALGLGLQFLLWYDEGEERNRGNFPPRFSGRQFPNYSSELNVNALELEDSALYLCASSFSGSGNTIYFGEGSWLTVV.

The chain carries TRBV10-3 and TRBJ2-7; a weak D match, TRBD1 (5 bases). V shed 4 bases and J shed 4 bases, with 11 bases lying between them. Germline V gives CDR1 ENHRY, CDR2 SYGVKD. This CDR3 spans 13 amino acids. The CDR3 DNA reads as TGTGCCATCAGTGGGCCCTCAGGGTACGAGCAGTACTTC. Its translation is CAISGPSGYEQYF.

The gene calls are TRBV11-3 and TRBJ1-1, with 7 bases lining up with TRBD1. This CDR3 has 15 residues. Trimming cost V 5 bases and J 4 bases; bases outside gene matches: 10. CDR1 SGHNT and CDR2 YENEEA come from the germline V gene. The CDR3 DNA is TGTGCCAGCAGCCCTACGACAGGGAGGAGCACTGAAGCTTTCTTT. Translation gives CASSPTTGRSTEAFF.

The chain uses TRBV6-5 and TRBJ1-2, with 7 bases aligning to TRBD1. Germline V gene data show CDR1 as MNHEY and CDR2 as SVGAGI. V gave up 5 bases and J gave up 4 bases; unmatched junction bases: 7. The CDR3 runs 14 residues. This CDR3 is CASSDNDRVYGYTF. The CDR3 DNA reads TGTGCCAGCAGTGACAATGACAGGGTCTATGGCTACACCTTC.

The V gene is TRBV5-1, the J gene TRBJ1-1, with D tentatively TRBD1 (6 bases). Germline V CDR1 and CDR2: SGHRS, YFSETQ. V lost 1 base and J lost 6, with 13 bases in between. The CDR3 consists of 14 residues. The CDR3 loop is CASSLTGQFAEAFF. As DNA, the CDR3 is TGCGCCAGCAGCTTGACAGGGCAGTTCGCTGAAGCTTTCTTT.

The J gene is TRBJ1-3, the V gene TRBV5-8; 11 bases are a match to TRBD1. The CDR3 contains 20 residues. Germline loops: CDR1 SGHTS, CDR2 YDEGEE. J lost 0 bases, V lost 2 bases, and 13 bases had no gene match. Here the CDR3 reads CASSFVPGTGGLYSGNTIYF. CDR3 in DNA: TGTGCCAGCAGCTTTGTCCCCGGGACAGGGGGGCTCTACTCTGGAAACACCATATATTTT.

This clone was seen a single time. The chain has TRBV6-5 and TRBJ2-6, with D tentatively TRBD2 (5 bases). Deletions cut 5 bases from V and 2 bases from J, with 7 bases between. This CDR3 spans 14 amino acids. Germline CDR1 MNHEY, CDR2 SVGAGI. The CDR3 nucleotides are TGTGCCAGCAGTCGAGGGCCTGGGGCCAACGTCCTGACTTTC. Translation gives CASSRGPGANVLTF.

The chain links TRBV4-3 to TRBJ2-2; 7 bases match TRBD1. Germline CDR1 and CDR2: LGHNA and YSLEER. The length of the CDR3 is 18 residues. V shed 0 bases and J 0 bases; nucleotides not matched to a gene: 7. DNA of the CDR3: TGCGCCAGCAGCCAAGATTTGACAGGGTCATCGAACACCGGGGAGCTGTTTTTT. Amino acids: CASSQDLTGSSNTGELFF.

V usage is TRBV5-4 and J usage is TRBJ2-3; 7 bases agree with TRBD2. The CDR3 totals 15 residues. Germline V gene lookup returns CDR1 SGHNT and CDR2 YYREEE (reference sequence). The ends lost 4 bases at V and 0 bases at J; junction bases unmatched: 5. Written as DNA, the CDR3 is TGTGCCAGCAGCCCGACTAGCTATAGCACAGATACGCAGTATTTT. The encoded protein is CASSPTSYSTDTQYF.

V gene TRBV4-1 combines with J gene TRBJ1-4; D not certain. The length of the CDR3 is 12 residues. CDR1 and CDR2 (germline): MGHRA, YSYEKL. Trimming removed 4 bases at V and 15 bases at J, with 15 bases between. CDR3 region: CASSPEESVVFF. The CDR3 DNA reads as TGCGCCAGCAGCCCAGAAGAGTCGGTGGTGTTTTTT.

The rearrangement joins TRBV4-3 to TRBJ1-6, with TRBD1 identical over 8 bases. Germline assignment: CDR1 LGHNA and CDR2 YSLEER. V gave up 4 bases and J gave up 7 bases; unmatched junction bases: 12. This CDR3 is 17 amino acids long. This chain's CDR3 is CASSLHGQGEGNSPLHF. The CDR3 bases are TGCGCCAGCAGCCTCCACGGACAGGGTGAGGGGAATTCACCCCTCCACTTT.

This rearrangement joins TRBV4-3 to TRBJ1-1; D gene ambiguous. CDR1 LGHNA and CDR2 YSLEER come from the germline V gene. The CDR3 is 14 residues long. V gave up 1 base and J gave up 1 base, with 7 bases separating them. The CDR3 region is CASSQVSENTEAFF. The CDR3 region has the DNA TGCGCCAGCAGCCAAGTGTCAGAGAACACTGAAGCTTTCTTT.

This clone was counted once. The V gene is TRBV11-2, the J gene TRBJ2-5, with a tentative D call TRBD1 (6 bases). Per the germline V gene, CDR1 is SGHAT and CDR2 is FQNNGV. V dropped 5 bases and J dropped 0 bases, with 13 bases sitting between them. There are 15 residues in the CDR3. The DNA for the CDR3 is TGTGCCAGCAGCCCAAAGGGGGAGTACCAAGAGACCCAGTACTTC. The encoded protein is CASSPKGEYQETQYF.

The V and J genes are TRBV9 and TRBJ1-6; 10 nucleotides match TRBD1. This CDR3 contains 14 residues. V was pared by 3 bases and J by 10 bases, with 4 bases of the junction left unmatched. From germline, CDR1 is SGDLS and CDR2 YYNGEE. This chain's CDR3 is CASSAGQGQSPLHF. Here the CDR3 DNA reads TGTGCCAGCAGCGCGGGACAGGGGCAATCACCCCTCCACTTT.

The V call is TRBV11-2, the J call TRBJ1-2; maybe TRBD1 (5 bases). Germline lookup yields CDR1 SGHAT and CDR2 FQNNGV. The germline V and J ends were trimmed by 5 bases and 4 bases, with 17 bases remaining between them. CDR3 size: 15 residues. CDR3 region: CASSAGQGGGYGYTF. The DNA for the CDR3 is TGTGCCAGCAGCGCCGGGCAGGGAGGCGGCTATGGCTACACCTTC.

The chain couples TRBV7-9 to TRBJ1-4; D remains ambiguous. The V and J ends lost 4 bases and 8 bases respectively, with 14 bases between them. Germline CDR1 reads SEHNR; CDR2 reads FQNEAQ (reference sequence). The CDR3 has 14 amino acids. CDR3 in DNA: TGTGCCAGCAGCTCCCGAAAAGGAGGCGAAAAACTGTTTTTT. This gives the protein CASSSRKGGEKLFF.

The genes are TRBV5-1 and TRBJ1-1; TRBD1 matches 9 bases. The trim removed 4 bases at V and 5 bases at J, leaving 9 bases unmatched. Per germline, CDR1 SGHRS and CDR2 YFSETQ. The CDR3 loop spans 15 amino acids. CDR3 residues: CASSLDGQGMTEAFF. Here the CDR3 DNA reads TGCGCCAGCAGCCTGGATGGACAGGGGATGACTGAAGCTTTCTTT. The variable domain in full, completed from reference TRBV5-1 and TRBJ1-1, reads KAGVTQTPRYLIKTRGQQVTLSCSPISGHRSVSWYQQTPGQGLQFLFEYFSETQRNKGNFPGRFSGRQFSNSRSEMNVSTLELGDSALYLCASSLDGQGMTEAFFGQGTRLTVV.

V gene TRBV6-1 combines with J gene TRBJ1-2; D not certain. The CDR3 sequence is 16 residues long. V lost 2 bases, J lost 0 bases, and 13 bases lay in between. The germline V gene has CDR1 MNHNS and CDR2 SASEGT. The DNA for the CDR3 is TGTGCCAGCAGTGAATACAAGTCAGGATCTAACTATGGCTACACCTTC. Its translation: CASSEYKSGSNYGYTF.

This rearrangement joins TRBV6-6 to TRBJ2-7, with TRBD1 identical over 9 bases. The CDR3 covers 16 residues. Germline trimming cut 6 bases from V and 1 base from J; bases unmatched to any gene: 10. Germline-derived CDR1 and CDR2 are MNHNY and SVGAGI (reference sequence). The CDR3 DNA follows: TGTGCCAGCAGGGGACAGGGAGCAGGGCCTTCCTACGAGCAGTACTTC. This translates into CASRGQGAGPSYEQYF.